The 6 T cell receptor beta chains below all came from one sample that was sequenced in a study of identical twins. MiXCR was run by TCRdb on the 5' RACE reads, yielding one entry per CDR3 protein. The repertoire holds some 1,700,000 distinct CDR3 sequences, roughly a third seen once, with 0.25% to 0.3% in the top ten. Material for sequencing was cord blood. These receptors all come from a newborn girl in good health.

This clonotype was observed at least ten times. Germline and junction disagree at one end, which may indicate a read error. The rearrangement links TRBV5-1 to TRBJ1-5; TRBD1 aligns across 8 bases. Germline V lookup: CDR1 SGHRS, CDR2 YFSETQ. The CDR3 is made up of 14 amino acids. As DNA, the CDR3 is TGTGCCAGCAGCCCGGGACAGGAGAATCAGCCCCAGCATTTT. As protein: CASSPGQENQPQHF. The whole variable domain, filled in from reference TRBV5-1 and TRBJ1-5, reads KAGVTQTPRYLIKTRGQQVTLSCSPISGHRSVSWYQQTPGQGLQFLFEYFSETQRNKGNFPGRFSGRQFSNSRSEMNVSTLELGDSALYLCASSPGQENQPQHFGDGTRLSIL.

The chain joins TRBV21-1 to TRBJ2-6; TRBD2, as called in the table, went unchecked against the DNA. TRBV21-1 is given as a pseudogene. The CDR3 length is 15 residues. The DNA of the CDR3 is TGTGCCAGACCTGGGACTCGGTGTGGGGCCAACGTCCTGACTTTC. It translates to CARPGTRCGANVLTF.

The sample holds a few counts of this clonotype. The rearrangement links TRBV28 to TRBJ2-1, with TRBD2 identical over 12 bases. The CDR3 runs to 18 residues. The germline V gene encodes CDR1 MDHEN and CDR2 SYDVKM. J was trimmed by 1 base and V by 7 bases; bases with no gene match: 11. CDR3 residues: CASTPWLAGGPSYNEQFF. The CDR3, as DNA: TGTGCCAGCACCCCCTGGCTAGCGGGAGGGCCTTCCTACAATGAGCAGTTCTTC.

The CDR3 DNA follows: TGCAGTGCTAGAGACCCATTCTTAACTAGCGGGGGAGAGACCCAGTACTTC. Translated: CSARDPFLTSGGETQYF. The chain carries TRBV20-1 and TRBJ2-5, with 11 nucleotides matching TRBD2. The CDR3 runs to 17 residues. V shed 0 bases and J 4 bases; nucleotides not matched to a gene: 10. Per the germline V gene, CDR1 is DFQATT and CDR2 is SNEGSKA (reference sequence).

A few counts support this clonotype. The V and J genes are TRBV20-1 and TRBJ1-2; D might be TRBD1 (6 bases). With 4 bases removed from V and 4 bases from J, the gap between germline ends came to 13 bases. The CDR3 covers 13 residues. In germline, CDR1 is DFQATT, CDR2 SNEGSKA (reference sequence). CDR3 DNA: TGCAGTGCTAAGTCCGGGGGCGTCTATGGCTACACCTTC. Its translation: CSAKSGGVYGYTF.

This clonotype showed up just a few times. This rearrangement joins TRBV20-1 to TRBJ2-3, with 10 nucleotides matching TRBD1. Germline values: CDR1 DFQATT, CDR2 SNEGSKA (reference sequence). This CDR3 comprises 15 residues. After removal of 4 bases from V and 3 bases from J, the junction contained 7 bases not matched to a gene. The CDR3 protein is CSATEGQGITDTQYF. CDR3 bases: TGCAGTGCTACCGAGGGACAGGGGATTACAGATACGCAGTATTTT.